A single count supports the clone carrying this TCR beta chain. Other DNA sequences in this sample translate to the same CDR3. The protocol was immunoSEQ multiplex PCR, while the TCRdb copy is restricted to in-frame clones and leaves out a portion. This table has around 1,000,000 clones, about 72% appearing once. This sample was included in a study of shared clonotypes between healthy human individuals. J was trimmed by 2 bases and V by 6 bases; bases with no gene match: 1. This CDR3 comprises 11 residues. Germline CDR1 reads SQVTM; CDR2 reads ANQGSEA. This receptor was obtained from a man between 18 and 35 years old in good health. Some clones in this sample may be carry-over from other donors' samples. Source material: memory CD4+ T cells from PBMCs. Subset described: CD45RA-negative fraction. The genes are TRBV29-1 and TRBJ2-7, with 7 bases matching TRBD2. This CDR3 is CSVGTTYEQYF. CDR3 nucleotides: TGCAGCGTCGGGACTACCTACGAGCAGTACTTC.